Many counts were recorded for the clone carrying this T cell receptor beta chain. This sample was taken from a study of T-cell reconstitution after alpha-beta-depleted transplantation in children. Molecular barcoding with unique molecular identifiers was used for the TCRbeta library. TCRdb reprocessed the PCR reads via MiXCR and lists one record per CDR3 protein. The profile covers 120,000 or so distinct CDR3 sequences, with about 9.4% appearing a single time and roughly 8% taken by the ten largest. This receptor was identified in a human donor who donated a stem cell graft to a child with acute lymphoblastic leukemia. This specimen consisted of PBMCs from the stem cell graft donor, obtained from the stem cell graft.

The CDR3 protein is CASSLDSSGGATDTQYF. The CDR3 DNA sequence: TGTGCCAGCAGCTTGGACTCTAGCGGGGGGGCCACAGATACGCAGTATTTT. J is TRBJ2-3 and V is TRBV5-4; 12 positions match TRBD2. The CDR3 is 17 amino acids. V trimming: 0 bases; J trimming: 2 bases; junction bases outside the gene matches: 4. Germline lookup yields CDR1 SGHNT and CDR2 YYREEE (reference sequence).